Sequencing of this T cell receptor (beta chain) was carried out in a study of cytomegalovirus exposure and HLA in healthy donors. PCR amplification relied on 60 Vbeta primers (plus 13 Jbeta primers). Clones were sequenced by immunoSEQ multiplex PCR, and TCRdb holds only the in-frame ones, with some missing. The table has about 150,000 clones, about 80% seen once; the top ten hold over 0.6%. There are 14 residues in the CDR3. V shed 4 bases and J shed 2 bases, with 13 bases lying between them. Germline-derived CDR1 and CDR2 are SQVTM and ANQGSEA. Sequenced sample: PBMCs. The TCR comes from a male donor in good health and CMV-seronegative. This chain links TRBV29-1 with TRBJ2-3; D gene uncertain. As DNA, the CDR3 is TGCAGCGTTGTTGGTATCACAGACACAGATACGCAGTATTTT. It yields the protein CSVVGITDTDTQYF.